This is a list of T cell receptor beta chains from one sample in a study of early T cells in non-severe SARS-CoV-2 infection. TCRdb redid the calling of the 5' RACE reads with MiXCR, one entry per CDR3 protein. The sample lists tens of thousands of distinct CDR3 sequences, around 9.3% occurring once. Sequencing was carried out using whole blood. The receptor source for this set is an adult who was a healthcare worker with PCR-confirmed SARS-CoV-2 infection or an uninfected control (not recorded which). The conserved cysteine and the conserved F or W are not part of the CDR3 here.

j_call	v_call	cdr3_aa
TRBJ1-1	TRBV7-3	ASSKGPSGTEAF
TRBJ2-7	TRBV12-3/TRBV12-4	ASSFLGLAGVGEQY
TRBJ2-7	TRBV7-9	ASTSGDTYEQY
TRBJ1-1	TRBV29-1	SVHTQGNTEAF
TRBJ1-1	TRBV9	ASSVTGLVTEAF
TRBJ2-7	TRBV6-2/TRBV6-3	ASSYSRGVTGLYEQY
TRBJ2-7	TRBV18	ASSPNRGGTYEQY
TRBJ2-5	TRBV5-6	ASSLVLQYQETQY
TRBJ1-5	TRBV6-1	ASSVALAAQPQH
TRBJ2-1	TRBV27	ASSFAGGVYNEQF
TRBJ2-1	TRBV29-1	SVESPDAISYNEQF
TRBJ2-3	TRBV7-9	ASSSYQGPLTDTQY
TRBJ2-1	TRBV3-1	ASSLRVAGGASDEQF
TRBJ2-1	TRBV11-2	ASSLGARMNEQF
TRBJ2-3	TRBV9	ASSVDGTGRTDTQY
TRBJ2-5	TRBV7-2	ASSPLETQY
TRBJ2-2	TRBV11-3	ASSLGGGGELF
TRBJ1-1	TRBV27	ASSLNRKRSTEAF
TRBJ1-1	TRBV25-1	ASSGFWGTEAF
TRBJ2-1	TRBV7-2	ASSLAPGEGSGSYNEQF
TRBJ1-1	TRBV12-3/TRBV12-4	ASSLASGVYAEAF
TRBJ1-2	TRBV27	ASSLDPVYGYT
TRBJ2-5	TRBV19	ASSTGGILQETQY
TRBJ1-5	TRBV12-3/TRBV12-4	ASSQDWNQPQH
TRBJ1-4	TRBV29-1	SVGILANEKLF
TRBJ1-2	TRBV12-3/TRBV12-4	ASSPDRTSVVNYGYT
TRBJ2-3	TRBV5-4	ASSLATMSTDTQY
TRBJ2-7	TRBV7-9	ASSPPRVWAYEQY
TRBJ2-7	TRBV15	ATSRDSEYEQY
TRBJ2-7	TRBV9	ASSVGQNSYEQY
TRBJ1-2	TRBV19	ASAGTLNYGYT
TRBJ2-1	TRBV9	ASSPGASGRGDEQF
TRBJ2-7	TRBV7-9	ASNPTPYEQY
TRBJ2-3	TRBV2	ASRTQQWDTQY
TRBJ1-6	TRBV30	AWAEVGNSPLH
TRBJ2-3	TRBV9	ASSTSGGRADTQY
TRBJ2-3	TRBV29-1	SVVGSTSTDTQY
TRBJ2-1	TRBV6-2/TRBV6-3	ASSLARDPYNEQF
TRBJ2-6	TRBV6-2/TRBV6-3	ASSYFPSSGANVLT
TRBJ2-3	TRBV6-5	ASSYRDTQY
TRBJ1-6	TRBV12-3/TRBV12-4	ASSFLGYSPLH
TRBJ2-1	TRBV5-1	ASSFSPSGSINEQF
TRBJ2-5	TRBV5-1	ASSLAWETQY
TRBJ2-7	TRBV5-1	ASSVQPGTVSYEQY
TRBJ2-2	TRBV5-1	ASSLEAAGNTGELF
TRBJ2-2	TRBV6-2/TRBV6-3	ASSYANTGELF
TRBJ2-5	TRBV29-1	SVGHHQETQY
TRBJ2-5	TRBV10-3	AISESKETQY
TRBJ1-4	TRBV29-1	SVVGDAGKLF
TRBJ1-1	TRBV29-1	SVEDWDIGTEAF
TRBJ1-1	TRBV5-5	ASTFGTANTEAF
TRBJ2-1	TRBV6-1	ASSEASGRADEQF
TRBJ2-7	TRBV5-1	ASSSRQASSYEQY
TRBJ1-2	TRBV13	ASSLDRRYGYT
TRBJ2-3	TRBV5-1	ASSINTDTQY
TRBJ1-1	TRBV28	ASNSGQFDTEAF
TRBJ2-2	TRBV20-1	SARGWTGVNTGELF
TRBJ2-3	TRBV20-1	SATQLDTQY
TRBJ2-1	TRBV14	ASSQTGTGFSDDEQF
TRBJ2-3	TRBV12-3/TRBV12-4	ASSQAGLSTDTQY